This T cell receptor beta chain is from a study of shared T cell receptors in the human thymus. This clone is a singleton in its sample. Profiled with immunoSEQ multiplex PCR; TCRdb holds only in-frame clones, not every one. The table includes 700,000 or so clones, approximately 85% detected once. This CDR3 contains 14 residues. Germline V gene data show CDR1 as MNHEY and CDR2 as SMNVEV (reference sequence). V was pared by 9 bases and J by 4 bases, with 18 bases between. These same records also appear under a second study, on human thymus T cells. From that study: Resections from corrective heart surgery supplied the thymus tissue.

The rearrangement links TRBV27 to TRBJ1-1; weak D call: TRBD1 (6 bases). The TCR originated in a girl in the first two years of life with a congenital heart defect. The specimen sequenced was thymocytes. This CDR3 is CASRAFQGGTEAFF. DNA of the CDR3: TGTGCCAGTCGGGCCTTCCAAGGGGGCACTGAAGCTTTCTTT.